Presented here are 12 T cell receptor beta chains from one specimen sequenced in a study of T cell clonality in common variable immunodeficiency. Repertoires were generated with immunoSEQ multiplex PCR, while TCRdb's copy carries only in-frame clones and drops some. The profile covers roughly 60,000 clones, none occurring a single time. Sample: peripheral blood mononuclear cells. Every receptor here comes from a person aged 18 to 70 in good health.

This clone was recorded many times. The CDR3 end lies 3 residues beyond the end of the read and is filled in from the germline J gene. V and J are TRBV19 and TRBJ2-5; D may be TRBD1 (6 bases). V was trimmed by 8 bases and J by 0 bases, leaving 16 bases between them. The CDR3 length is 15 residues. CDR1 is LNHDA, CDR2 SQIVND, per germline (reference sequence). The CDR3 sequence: CASSETGRYQETQYF. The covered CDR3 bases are TGTGCCAGTTCGGAGACAGGACGGTACCAAGAGACC.

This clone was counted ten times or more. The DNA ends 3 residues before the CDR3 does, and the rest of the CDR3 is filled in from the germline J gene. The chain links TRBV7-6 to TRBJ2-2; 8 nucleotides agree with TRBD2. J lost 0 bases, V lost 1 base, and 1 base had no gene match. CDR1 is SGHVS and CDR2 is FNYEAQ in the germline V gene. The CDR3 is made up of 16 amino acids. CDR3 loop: CASSLGSGANTGELFF. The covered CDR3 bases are TGTGCCAGCAGCTTAGGTAGCGGGGCGAACACCGGGGAG.

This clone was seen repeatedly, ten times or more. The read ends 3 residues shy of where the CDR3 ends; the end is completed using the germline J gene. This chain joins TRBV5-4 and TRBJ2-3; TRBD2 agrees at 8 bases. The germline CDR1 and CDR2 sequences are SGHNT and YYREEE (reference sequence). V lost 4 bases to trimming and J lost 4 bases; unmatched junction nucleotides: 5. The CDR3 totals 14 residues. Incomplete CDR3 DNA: TGTGCCAGCAGCGTCGGACTAGCCGCAGATACG. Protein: CASSVGLAADT. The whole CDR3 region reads CASSVGLAADTQYF.

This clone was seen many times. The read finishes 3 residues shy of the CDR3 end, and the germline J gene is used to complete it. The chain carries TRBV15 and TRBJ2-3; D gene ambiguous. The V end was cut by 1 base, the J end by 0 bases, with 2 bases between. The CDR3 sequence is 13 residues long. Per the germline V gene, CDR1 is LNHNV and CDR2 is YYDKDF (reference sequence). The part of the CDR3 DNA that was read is TGTGCCACCAGCAGAGCAAGCACAGATACG. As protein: CATSRASTDT. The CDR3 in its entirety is CATSRASTDTQYF.

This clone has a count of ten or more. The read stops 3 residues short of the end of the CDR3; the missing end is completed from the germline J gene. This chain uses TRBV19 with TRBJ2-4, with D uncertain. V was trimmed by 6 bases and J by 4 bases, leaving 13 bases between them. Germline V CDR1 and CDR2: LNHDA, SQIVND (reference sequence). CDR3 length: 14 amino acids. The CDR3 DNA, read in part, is TGTGCCAGTAGCCCAGCAGGTAGAAAAAACATT. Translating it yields CASSPAGRKNI. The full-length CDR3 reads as CASSPAGRKNIQYF.

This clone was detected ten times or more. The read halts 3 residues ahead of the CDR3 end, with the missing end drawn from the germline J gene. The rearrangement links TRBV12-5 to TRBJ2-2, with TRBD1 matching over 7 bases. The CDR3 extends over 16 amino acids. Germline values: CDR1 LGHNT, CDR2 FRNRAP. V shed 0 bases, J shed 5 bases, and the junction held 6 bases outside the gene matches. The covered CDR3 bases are TGTGCTAGTGGTTTGGTACAGGGACAGCCGACCGGGGAG. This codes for CASGLVQGQPTGE. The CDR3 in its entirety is CASGLVQGQPTGELFF.

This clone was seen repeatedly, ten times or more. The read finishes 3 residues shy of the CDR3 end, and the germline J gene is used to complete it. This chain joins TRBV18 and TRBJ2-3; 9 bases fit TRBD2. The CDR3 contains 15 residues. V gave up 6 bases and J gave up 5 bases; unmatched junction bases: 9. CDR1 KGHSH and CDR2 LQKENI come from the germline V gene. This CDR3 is CASSRDSGSQDTQYF. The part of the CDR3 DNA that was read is TGTGCCAGCTCCCGGGATAGCGGGAGTCAAGATACG.

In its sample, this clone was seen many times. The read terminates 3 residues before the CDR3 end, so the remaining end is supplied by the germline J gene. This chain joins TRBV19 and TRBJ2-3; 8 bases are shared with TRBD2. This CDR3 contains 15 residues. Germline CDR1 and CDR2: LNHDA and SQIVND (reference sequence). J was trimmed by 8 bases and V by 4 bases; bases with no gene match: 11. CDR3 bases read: TGTGCCAGTAGTAGCCTAGCGGGTCGGACGAGTACG. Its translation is CASSSLAGRTST. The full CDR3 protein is CASSSLAGRTSTQYF.

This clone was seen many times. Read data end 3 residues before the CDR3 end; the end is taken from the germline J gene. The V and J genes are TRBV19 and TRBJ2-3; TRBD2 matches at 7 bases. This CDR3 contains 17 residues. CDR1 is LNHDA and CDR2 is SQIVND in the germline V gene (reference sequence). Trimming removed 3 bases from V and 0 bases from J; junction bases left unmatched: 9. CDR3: CASSIPSGATSTDTQYF. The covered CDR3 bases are TGTGCCAGTAGTATCCCTAGCGGAGCGACTAGCACAGATACG.

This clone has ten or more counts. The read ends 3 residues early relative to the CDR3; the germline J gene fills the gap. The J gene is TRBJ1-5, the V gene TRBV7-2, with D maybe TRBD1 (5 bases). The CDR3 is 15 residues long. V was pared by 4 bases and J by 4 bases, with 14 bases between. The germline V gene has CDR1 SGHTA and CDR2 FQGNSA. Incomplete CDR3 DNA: TGTGCCAGCAGCTACCGAGGGCGGGGGAATCAGCCC. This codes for CASSYRGRGNQP. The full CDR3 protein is CASSYRGRGNQPQHF.

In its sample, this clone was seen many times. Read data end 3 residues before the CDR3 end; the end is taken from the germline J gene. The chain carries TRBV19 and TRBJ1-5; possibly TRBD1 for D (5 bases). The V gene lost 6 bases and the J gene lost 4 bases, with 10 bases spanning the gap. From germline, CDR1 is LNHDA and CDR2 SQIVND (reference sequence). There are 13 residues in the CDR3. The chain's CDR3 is CASRETVNQPQHF. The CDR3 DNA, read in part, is TGTGCCAGTAGGGAGACAGTGAATCAGCCC.

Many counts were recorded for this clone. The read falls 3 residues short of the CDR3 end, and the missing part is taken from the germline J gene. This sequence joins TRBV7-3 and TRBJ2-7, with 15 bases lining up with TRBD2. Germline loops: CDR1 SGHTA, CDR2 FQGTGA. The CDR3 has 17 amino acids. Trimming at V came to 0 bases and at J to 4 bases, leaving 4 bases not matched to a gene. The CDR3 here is CASSLTGLAGGKYEQYF. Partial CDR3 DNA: TGTGCCAGCAGCTTAACGGGACTAGCGGGAGGAAAGTACGAG.